This T cell receptor beta chain was observed in a study of CXCR3-negative and CXCR3-positive naive CD8 T cells. Overall study findings and caveats: Naive cells positive for CXCR3 carried more hydrophobic TRB CDR3s than CXCR3-negative ones. TRBV-TRBJ usage was alike in naive CXCR3-negative and CXCR3-positive cells but differed in memory cells.

Every CD8+ T cell subset underwent triplicate sorting at under 350,000 cells apiece. Cells that were CD45RO-CCR7+CD27+CD95- constituted naive CD8+ T cells. The germline V gene has CDR1 SGHTA and CDR2 FQGTGA. The CDR3 sequence is 16 residues long. This clonotype is deemed medium-sized by its frequency. Its antigen is not identified. UMI-labeled 5' RACE TRB cDNA libraries were prepared from the cells. TCRdb reanalyzed the 5' RACE reads, giving one entry per CDR3 protein sequence and no DNA. The specimen's table records 6,000 to 8,500 distinct CDR3 sequences. Source material: naive CXCR3+ CD8+ T cells from blood. Subset specified: CD45RO-CCR7+CD27+CD95- naive CD8+ T cells expressing CXCR3 (TNR3+). The chain couples TRBV7-3 to TRBJ2-1; TCRdb calls TRBD2, which cannot be checked without DNA. The sequence derives from a human donor in good health. Some clones in this sample may be carry-over from other donors' samples. CDR3 loop: CASSFGAGISYNEQFF.